This record looks at one T cell receptor beta chain sequence and its context. No cognate antigen has been identified for it. Base qualities are not provided; no much larger clone lies one nucleotide away. The immunoSEQ Assay, a bias-controlled multiplex PCR, was used to amplify TCRbeta CDR3 regions from genomic DNA. As for the authors' bioinformatics: Within the assay, amplification of reference gene primers was used to estimate how many nucleated cells each sample contained. To quantify the absolute abundance of each unique TCRbeta CDR3 rearrangement, sequence reads were collapsed and filtered. Productive Simpson clonality was computed per sample as the square root of Simpson's diversity index over productive rearrangements. The table was pulled from immuneACCESS by TCRdb, which kept in-frame rearrangements only. Such tables lose some clones; where checked, under half of the loss comes from unresolved V genes, and the rest has no known cause. For V, J and clone size, that table is used; D and trimming come from the DNA. The sample yields under 50,000 clones; roughly four fifths were counted once. Together, the top ten hold roughly 7.7% of the sample.

The collaborating institutions used their own protocols to collect whole blood in K2EDTA tubes. For TCRbeta analysis, collaborators shipped samples as frozen whole blood, isolated PBMCs, or DNA extracted from either of those sample types. The data originate from a study of blood T cell repertoires in COVID-19 (dated by TCRdb to about 2020). Some background on the complete study: Collaborator samples came from the United States, Italy and Spain and covered acute and convalescent phases of COVID-19. The material from the prospective study consisted of cDNA or gDNA derived from T cells, B-cell-depleted T cells, or PBMCs. The dataset comprised deeply sampled blood TCRbeta repertoires from subjects exposed to, actively infected with, or recovered from COVID-19. The repertoires were made available in a free public database intended to serve as a resource for research on the immune response to SARS-CoV-2. Samples were obtained from the ongoing ImmuneRACE study (first 160 participants) and from about 1,300 subjects provided by 6 global collaborators. Sample metadata almost always included a de-identified subject ID, COVID-19 status, age in years and sex. Where available, HLA class I and class II types were obtained from metadata supplied by the sample provider rather than from assay-based typing. What the authors observed across the whole study: Clinical and demographic metadata were provided uncurated, with the amount varying by source and participant.

Including the terminal cysteine and phenylalanine, the CDR3 comprises 12 residues. CDR3 DNA only is kept here, 36 bases in frame from base 1. The germline V gene encodes CDR1 SEHNR and CDR2 FQNEAQ (reference sequence). V is shortened by 1 base, J by 8 bases, and the region joining them spans 8 bases. Sample: peripheral blood. The origin of this receptor is a middle-aged man with acute or convalescent COVID-19. The sequence joins TRBV7-9 to TRBJ1-2, with the D gene not confidently named. The bases are TGTGCCAGCAGCTTAGACACCGTAGGCTACACCTTC. Its protein reads: CASSLDTVGYTF.